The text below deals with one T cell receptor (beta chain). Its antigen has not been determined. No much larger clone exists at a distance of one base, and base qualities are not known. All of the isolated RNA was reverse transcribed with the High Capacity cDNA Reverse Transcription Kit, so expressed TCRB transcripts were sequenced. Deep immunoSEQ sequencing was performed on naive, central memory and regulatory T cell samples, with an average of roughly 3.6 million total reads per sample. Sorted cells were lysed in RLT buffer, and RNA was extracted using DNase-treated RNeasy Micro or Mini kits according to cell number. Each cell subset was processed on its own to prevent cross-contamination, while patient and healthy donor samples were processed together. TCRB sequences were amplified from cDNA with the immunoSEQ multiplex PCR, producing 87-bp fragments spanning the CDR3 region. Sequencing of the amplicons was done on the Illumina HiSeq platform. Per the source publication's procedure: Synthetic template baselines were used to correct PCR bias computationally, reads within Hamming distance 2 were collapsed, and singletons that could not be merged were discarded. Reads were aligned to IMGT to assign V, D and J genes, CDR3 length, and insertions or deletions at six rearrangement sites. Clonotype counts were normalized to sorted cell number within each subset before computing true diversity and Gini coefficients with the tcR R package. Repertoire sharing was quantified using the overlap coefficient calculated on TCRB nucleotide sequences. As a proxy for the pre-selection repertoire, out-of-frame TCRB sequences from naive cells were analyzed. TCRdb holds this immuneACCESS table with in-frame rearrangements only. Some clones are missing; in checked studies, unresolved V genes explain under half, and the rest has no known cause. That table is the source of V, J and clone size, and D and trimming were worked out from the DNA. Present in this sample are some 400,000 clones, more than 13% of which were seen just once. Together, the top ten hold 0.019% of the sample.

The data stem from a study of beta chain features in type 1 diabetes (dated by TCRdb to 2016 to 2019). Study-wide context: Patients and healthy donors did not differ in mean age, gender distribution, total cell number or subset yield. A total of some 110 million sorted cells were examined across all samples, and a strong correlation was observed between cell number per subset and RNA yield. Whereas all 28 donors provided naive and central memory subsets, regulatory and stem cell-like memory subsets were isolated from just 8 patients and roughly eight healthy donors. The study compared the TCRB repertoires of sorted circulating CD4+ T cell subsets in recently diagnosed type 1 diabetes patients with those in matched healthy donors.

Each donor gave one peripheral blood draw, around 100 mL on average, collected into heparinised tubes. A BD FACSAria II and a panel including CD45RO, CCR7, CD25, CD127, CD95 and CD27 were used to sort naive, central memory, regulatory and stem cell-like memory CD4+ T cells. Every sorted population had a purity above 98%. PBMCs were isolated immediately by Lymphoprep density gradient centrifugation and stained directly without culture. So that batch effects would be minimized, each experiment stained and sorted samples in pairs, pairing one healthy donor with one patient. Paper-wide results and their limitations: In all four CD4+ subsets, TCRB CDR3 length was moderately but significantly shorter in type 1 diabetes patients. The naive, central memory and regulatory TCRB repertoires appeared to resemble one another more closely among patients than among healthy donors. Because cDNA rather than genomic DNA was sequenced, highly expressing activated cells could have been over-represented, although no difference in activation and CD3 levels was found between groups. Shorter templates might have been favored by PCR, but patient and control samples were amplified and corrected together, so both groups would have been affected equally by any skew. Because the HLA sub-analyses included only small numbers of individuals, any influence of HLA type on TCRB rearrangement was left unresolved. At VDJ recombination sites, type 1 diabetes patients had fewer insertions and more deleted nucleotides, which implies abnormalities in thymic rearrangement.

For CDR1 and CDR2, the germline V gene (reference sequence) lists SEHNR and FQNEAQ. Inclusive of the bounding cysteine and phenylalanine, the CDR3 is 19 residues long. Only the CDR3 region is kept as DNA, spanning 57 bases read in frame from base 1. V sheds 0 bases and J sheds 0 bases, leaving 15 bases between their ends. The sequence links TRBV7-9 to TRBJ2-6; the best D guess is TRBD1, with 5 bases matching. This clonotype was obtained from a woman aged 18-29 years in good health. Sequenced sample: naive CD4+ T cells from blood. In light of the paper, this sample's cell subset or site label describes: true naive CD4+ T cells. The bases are TGTGCCAGCAGCTTAGCACGACAGCCTCTTCCCTCTGGGGCCAACGTCCTGACTTTC. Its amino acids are CASSLARQPLPSGANVLTF. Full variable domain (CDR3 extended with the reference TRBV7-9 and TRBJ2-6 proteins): DTGVSQNPRHKITKRGQNVTFRCDPISEHNRLYWYRQTLGQGPEFLTYFQNEAQLEKSRLLSDRFSAERPKGSFSTLEIQRTEQGDSAMYLCASSLARQPLPSGANVLTFGAGSRLTVL.